What follows describes a single TCR beta chain. The PCR used 60 Vbeta and 13 Jbeta primers. TCRdb keeps only in-frame clones here, not all; method: immunoSEQ multiplex PCR. The table for this sample gives 150,000 to 200,000 clones. These data are taken from a study of cytomegalovirus exposure and HLA in healthy donors. CDR3 length: 19 residues. The V gene's germline CDR1 is SGDLS and CDR2 YYNGEE. Trimming at V came to 0 bases and at J to 7 bases, leaving 12 bases not matched to a gene. This TCR was recovered from a woman aged 18-29 years in good health and CMV-seropositive. The source material was PBMCs. The chain uses TRBV9 and TRBJ2-1; 14 bases map to TRBD2. The CDR3: CASSVAPQTSGGAGNEQFF. CDR3 coding DNA: TGTGCCAGCAGCGTAGCCCCTCAGACTAGCGGGGGGGCCGGGAATGAGCAGTTCTTC.